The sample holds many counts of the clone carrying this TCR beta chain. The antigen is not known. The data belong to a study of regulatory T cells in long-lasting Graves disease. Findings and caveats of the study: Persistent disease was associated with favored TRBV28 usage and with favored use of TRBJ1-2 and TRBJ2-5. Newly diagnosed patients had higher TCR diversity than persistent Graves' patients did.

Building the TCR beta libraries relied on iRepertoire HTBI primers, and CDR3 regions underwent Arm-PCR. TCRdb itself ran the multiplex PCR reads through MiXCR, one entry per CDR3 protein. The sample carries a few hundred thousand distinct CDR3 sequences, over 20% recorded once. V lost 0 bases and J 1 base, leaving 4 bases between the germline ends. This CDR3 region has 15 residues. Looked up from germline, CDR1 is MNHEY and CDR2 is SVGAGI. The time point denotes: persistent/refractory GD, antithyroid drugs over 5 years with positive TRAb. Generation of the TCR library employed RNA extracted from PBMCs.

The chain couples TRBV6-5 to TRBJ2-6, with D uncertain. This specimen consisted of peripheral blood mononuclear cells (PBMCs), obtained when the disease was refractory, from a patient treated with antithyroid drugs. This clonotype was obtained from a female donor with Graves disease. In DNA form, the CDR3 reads TGTGCCAGCAGTTACTCGGTATCTGGGGCCAACGTCCTGACTTTC. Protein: CASSYSVSGANVLTF.